A selection of T cell receptor beta chains follows, all from one sample in a study of blood T cells in healthy people across ages. TCRdb analysed the 5' RACE reads with MiXCR anew, one entry per CDR3 protein. Here the sample spans more than 700,000 distinct CDR3 sequences, around half being singletons. Sample: blood. Every receptor here comes from a man aged 80 or over in good health. Both conserved end residues are part of each CDR3. D genes are given only for firm matches. For some rows the clone size is stated as once, few or many, or as a class when expanded; others skip it.

clone size	V gene	J gene	D gene	CDR3 protein	CDR3 DNA
-	TRBV6-1	TRBJ2-5	-	CASSERGSSLETQYF	TGTGCCAGCAGTGAACGGGGGTCCAGTTTGGAGACCCAGTACTTC
-	TRBV12-3/TRBV12-4	TRBJ2-3	-	CASSLAGRADMEYF	TGTGCCAGCAGTTTGGCGGGGAGAGCAGATATGGAATATTTT
-	TRBV6-5	TRBJ2-1	-	CASSRSEHRRAGDNEQFF	TGTGCCAGCAGTCGCTCGGAACACAGACGAGCGGGTGACAATGAGCAGTTCTTC
-	TRBV27	TRBJ2-1	TRBD2	CASSFLVAGGFYEQFF	TGTGCCAGCAGTTTTTTAGTAGCGGGGGGCTTTTATGAGCAGTTCTTC
-	TRBV6-4	TRBJ1-5	-	CASSADRSQPQHF	TGTGCCAGCAGTGCCGACAGAAGTCAGCCCCAGCATTTT
few	TRBV6-1	TRBJ2-1	-	CASRGFVGETPYNEQFF	TGTGCCAGCAGGGGGTTTGTTGGGGAGACGCCCTACAATGAGCAGTTCTTC
-	TRBV27	TRBJ1-2	-	CASSLSPRAPLGYTF	TGTGCCAGCAGTTTATCGCCCAGGGCCCCGCTTGGCTACACCTTC
-	TRBV7-2	TRBJ2-3	TRBD1	CASSSGTVHTDTQYF	TGTGCCAGCAGCTCCGGGACAGTACACACAGATACGCAGTATTTT
-	TRBV10-3	TRBJ2-5	-	CAIAPGKGEQYF	TGTGCCATCGCCCCCGGGAAGGGAGAGCAGTACTTC
-	TRBV20-1	TRBJ1-5	-	CSASLGARSNQPQHF	TGCAGTGCTAGTTTGGGGGCGAGGAGCAATCAGCCCCAGCATTTT
-	TRBV6-2/TRBV6-3	TRBJ1-1	-	CASSPGGILGVNTEAFF	TGTGCCAGCAGTCCCGGGGGCATCTTGGGGGTAAACACTGAAGCTTTCTTT
few	TRBV27	TRBJ2-7	TRBD2	CASGDYVKYF	TGTGCCAGCGGGGACTACGTTAAGTACTTC
-	TRBV7-2	TRBJ2-3	-	CASSLGGQGGTDTQYF	TGTGCCAGCAGCTTAGGGGGCCAGGGTGGTACAGATACGCAGTATTTT
-	TRBV7-2	TRBJ2-7	-	CASSLAVGDYEQYF	TGTGCCAGCAGCTTAGCGGTCGGGGACTACGAGCAGTACTTC
-	TRBV3-1	TRBJ1-2	-	CASSQNRRFGGYTF	TGTGCCAGCAGCCAAAACCGTCGCTTTGGTGGCTACACCTTC
-	TRBV7-2	TRBJ2-5	-	CATRGGQGTQYF	TGTGCCACCAGGGGGGGGCAAGGGACCCAGTACTTC
-	TRBV7-2	TRBJ2-2	-	CASSPDSELGSGELFF	TGTGCCAGCAGCCCCGATAGCGAACTTGGGAGCGGGGAGCTGTTTTTT
-	TRBV5-5	TRBJ2-7	-	CASSILDYEQYF	TGTGCCAGCAGCATTCTAGACTACGAGCAGTACTTC
-	TRBV12-3/TRBV12-4	TRBJ1-1	-	CASIVEVDTEAFF	TGTGCCAGCATCGTAGAGGTGGACACTGAAGCTTTCTTT